This is a list of T cell receptor beta chains from one sample in a study of control samples from healthy donors and cancer patients. Sequencing used immunoSEQ multiplex PCR; TCRdb keeps in-frame clones, though not all of them. The table shows about 84,000 clones, with about nine tenths occurring only once. The sample comprised blood. These receptors originate from a man under 40 in good health. Both conserved end residues are part of each CDR3. The D gene is left open where the match is weak. The listing skips clone size in some rows; elsewhere it reads once, few, many or a size class.

J: TRBJ2-7
V: TRBV4-1
D: NA
size: NA
DNA: TGCGCCAGCAGCCTACGAATTCTGGACGAGCAGTACTTC
CDR3: CASSLRILDEQYF

J: TRBJ2-1
V: TRBV2
D: NA
size: NA
DNA: TGTGCCAGCAATTCAGGGTCCAATGAGCAGTTCTTC
CDR3: CASNSGSNEQFF

J: TRBJ2-3
V: TRBV14
D: NA
size: once
DNA: TGTGCCAGCAGCCCAATAAGACGGTCAGGGAATACAGATACGCAGTATTTT
CDR3: CASSPIRRSGNTDTQYF

J: TRBJ2-7
V: TRBV15
D: NA
size: NA
DNA: TGTGCCACCAGCAGAGATTTGTACGAGCAGTACTTC
CDR3: CATSRDLYEQYF

J: TRBJ2-7
V: TRBV6-5
D: TRBD2
size: NA
DNA: TGTGCCAGCAGACCAACTAGCGAGGTCTCCTACGAGCAGTACTTC
CDR3: CASRPTSEVSYEQYF

J: TRBJ1-4
V: TRBV2
D: NA
size: NA
DNA: TGTGCCAGCATCGAAGCGGGGCGATCTAATGAAAAACTGTTTTTT
CDR3: CASIEAGRSNEKLFF

J: TRBJ2-6
V: TRBV27
D: NA
size: NA
DNA: TGTGCCAGCAGTTCCCTGGGGTCAGGGGCCAACGTCCTGACTTTC
CDR3: CASSSLGSGANVLTF

J: TRBJ1-6
V: TRBV27
D: NA
size: NA
DNA: TGTGCCAGCAGCTCGACAGCAGTAAATTCACCCCTCCACTTT
CDR3: CASSSTAVNSPLHF

J: TRBJ2-3
V: TRBV24-1
D: TRBD2
size: once
DNA: TGTGCCACCAGTGATTCTGAGCGGGGGGTCGGCACAGATACGCAGTATTTT
CDR3: CATSDSERGVGTDTQYF

J: TRBJ2-7
V: TRBV5-4
D: TRBD1
size: NA
DNA: TGTGCCAGCAGCTTGGGGGGACAGGGCCTAACCTACGAGCAGTACTTC
CDR3: CASSLGGQGLTYEQYF

J: TRBJ1-2
V: TRBV28
D: NA
size: NA
DNA: TGTGCCAGCAGCCCGGGGGGAAGGGACGGTCCTAACTATGGCTACACCTTC
CDR3: CASSPGGRDGPNYGYTF

J: TRBJ1-5
V: TRBV28
D: NA
size: once
DNA: TGTGCCAGCAGTCTAATACCCGGGACACAACGAAATCAGCCCCAGCATTTT
CDR3: CASSLIPGTQRNQPQHF

J: TRBJ2-2
V: TRBV29-1
D: TRBD1
size: NA
DNA: TGCAGCGTCTGCACAGGGGGCCCCGGGGAGCTGTTTTTT
CDR3: CSVCTGGPGELFF

J: TRBJ2-5
V: TRBV19
D: NA
size: NA
DNA: TGTGCCACAATATGGACTCTGTACTTC
CDR3: CATIWTLYF

J: TRBJ2-5
V: TRBV24-1
D: NA
size: NA
DNA: TGTGCCACCAGTGATTCAGGGGCCCAAGAGACCCAGTACTTC
CDR3: CATSDSGAQETQYF

J: TRBJ2-3
V: TRBV24-1
D: NA
size: NA
DNA: TGTGCCACCAGTGATCCTACCACTGGAGATACGCAGTATTTT
CDR3: CATSDPTTGDTQYF

J: TRBJ1-3
V: TRBV5-6
D: TRBD1
size: NA
DNA: TGTGCCAGCAGCCTACAGGGGACTGGAAACACCATATATTTT
CDR3: CASSLQGTGNTIYF

J: TRBJ2-4
V: TRBV6-4
D: TRBD1
size: once
DNA: TGTGCCAGCAGCGCCAGACCCCGGGACAGTACCCACCCGGTCAAAAACATTCAGTACTTC
CDR3: CASSARPRDSTHPVKNIQYF

J: TRBJ1-5
V: TRBV4-3
D: NA
size: NA
DNA: TGCGCCAGCAGCCAAGATATGACCATCCCTCAGCCCCAGCATTTT
CDR3: CASSQDMTIPQPQHF

J: TRBJ1-5
V: TRBV18
D: NA
size: NA
DNA: TGTGCCAGCTCACCGGGGGGGAATCAGCCCCAGCATTTT
CDR3: CASSPGGNQPQHF

J: TRBJ1-2
V: TRBV30
D: TRBD1
size: NA
DNA: TGTGCCCAGGACGACAGGGCCAACTATGGCTACACCTTC
CDR3: CAQDDRANYGYTF

J: TRBJ1-1
V: TRBV30
D: NA
size: once
DNA: TGTGCCTGGAGTGGCCCGACAGGTATGAACACTGAAGCTTTCTTT
CDR3: CAWSGPTGMNTEAFF

J: TRBJ2-7
V: TRBV7-2
D: NA
size: few
DNA: TGTGCCAGCAGCGTTAGAGGGGAGCAGTACTTC
CDR3: CASSVRGEQYF

J: TRBJ1-6
V: TRBV6-5
D: TRBD1
size: few
DNA: TGTGCCAGCAGTTACTCGGGACAGGTTAATTCACCCCTCCACTTT
CDR3: CASSYSGQVNSPLHF

J: TRBJ2-7
V: TRBV7-2
D: NA
size: NA
DNA: TGTGCCAGCGTGACGTCCGGGGCCTCCTACGAGCAGTACTTC
CDR3: CASVTSGASYEQYF

J: TRBJ2-3
V: TRBV19
D: NA
size: NA
DNA: TGTGCCAGTAGTATAAGGGCAGGGGTTAACACAGATACGCAGTATTTT
CDR3: CASSIRAGVNTDTQYF